This T cell receptor beta chain was sequenced during a study of multiple sclerosis patients with progressive multifocal leukoencephalopathy. The CDR3 totals 17 residues. From germline, CDR1 is LNHDA and CDR2 SQIVND (reference sequence). The germline V and J ends were trimmed by 4 bases and 6 bases, with 22 bases remaining between them. Clones were sequenced by immunoSEQ multiplex PCR, and TCRdb holds only the in-frame ones, with some missing. Of 24,000 or so clones in the sample, roughly 90% were seen once. As to time point: approximately 12 months of natalizumab therapy. The rearrangement links TRBV19 to TRBJ2-1; a possible D gene is TRBD2 (6 bases). The sample in question was PBMCs, obtained from a patient treated with natalizumab. The receptor comes from a man under 40 with multiple sclerosis. This CDR3 is CASSTFRVQRGGNEQFF. The CDR3 DNA reads TGTGCCAGTAGTACTTTCAGGGTCCAGAGGGGAGGCAATGAGCAGTTCTTC.